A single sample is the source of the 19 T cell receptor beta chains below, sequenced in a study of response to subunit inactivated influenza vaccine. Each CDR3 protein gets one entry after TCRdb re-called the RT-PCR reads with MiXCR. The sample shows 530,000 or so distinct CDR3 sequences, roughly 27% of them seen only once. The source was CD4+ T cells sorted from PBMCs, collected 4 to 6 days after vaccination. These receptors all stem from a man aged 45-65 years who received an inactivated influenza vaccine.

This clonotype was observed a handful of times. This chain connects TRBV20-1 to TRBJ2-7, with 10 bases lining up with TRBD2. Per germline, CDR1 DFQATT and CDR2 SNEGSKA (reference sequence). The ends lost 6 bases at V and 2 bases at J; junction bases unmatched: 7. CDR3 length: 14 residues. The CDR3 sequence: CSAGGTSGTYEQYF. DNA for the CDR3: TGCAGTGCCGGGGGAACTAGCGGGACCTACGAGCAGTACTTC.

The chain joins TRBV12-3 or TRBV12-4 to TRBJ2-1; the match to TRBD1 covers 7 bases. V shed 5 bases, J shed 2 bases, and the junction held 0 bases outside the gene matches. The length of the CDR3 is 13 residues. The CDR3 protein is CASSDRAYNEQFF. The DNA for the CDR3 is TGTGCCAGCAGTGACAGGGCCTACAATGAGCAGTTCTTC.

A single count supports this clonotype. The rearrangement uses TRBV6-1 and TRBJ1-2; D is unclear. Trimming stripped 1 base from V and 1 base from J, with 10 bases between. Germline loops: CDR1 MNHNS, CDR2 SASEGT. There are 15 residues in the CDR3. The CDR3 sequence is CASSEVATGNYGYTF. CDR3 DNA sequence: TGTGCCAGCAGTGAAGTGGCGACCGGTAACTATGGCTACACCTTC.

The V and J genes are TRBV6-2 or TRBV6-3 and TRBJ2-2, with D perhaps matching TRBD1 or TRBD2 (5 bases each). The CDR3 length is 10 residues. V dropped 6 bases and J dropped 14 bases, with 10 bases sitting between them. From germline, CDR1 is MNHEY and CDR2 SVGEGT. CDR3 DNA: TGTGCCAGCAGCTGGGGGAGACTGTTTTTT. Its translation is CASSWGRLFF.

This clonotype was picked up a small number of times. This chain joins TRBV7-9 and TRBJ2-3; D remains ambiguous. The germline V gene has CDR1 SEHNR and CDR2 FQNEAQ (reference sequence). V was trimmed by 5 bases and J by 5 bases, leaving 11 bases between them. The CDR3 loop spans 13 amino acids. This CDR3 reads CASSHAGKDTQYF. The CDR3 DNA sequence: TGTGCCAGCAGCCACGCTGGGAAAGATACGCAGTATTTT.

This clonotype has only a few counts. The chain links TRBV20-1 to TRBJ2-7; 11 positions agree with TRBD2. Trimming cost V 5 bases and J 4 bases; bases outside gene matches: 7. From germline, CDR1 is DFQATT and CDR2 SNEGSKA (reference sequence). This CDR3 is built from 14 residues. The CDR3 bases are TGCAGTGCTCTCCAGGGACTAGCGGATTACGAGCAGTACTTC. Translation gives CSALQGLADYEQYF.

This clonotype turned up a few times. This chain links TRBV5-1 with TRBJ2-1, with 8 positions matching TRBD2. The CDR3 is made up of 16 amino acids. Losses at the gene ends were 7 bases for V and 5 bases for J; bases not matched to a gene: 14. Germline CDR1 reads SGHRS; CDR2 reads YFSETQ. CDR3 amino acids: CASGILSGSRHNEQFF. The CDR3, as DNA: TGCGCCAGCGGTATCTTAAGCGGGAGTCGGCACAATGAGCAGTTCTTC.

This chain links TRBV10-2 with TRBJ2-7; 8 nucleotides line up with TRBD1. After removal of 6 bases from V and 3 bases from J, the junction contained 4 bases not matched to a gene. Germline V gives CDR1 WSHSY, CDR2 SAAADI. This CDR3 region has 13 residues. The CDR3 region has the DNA TGCGCCAGCAGGAGTGGGACAGGCTACGAGCAGTACTTC. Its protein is CASRSGTGYEQYF.

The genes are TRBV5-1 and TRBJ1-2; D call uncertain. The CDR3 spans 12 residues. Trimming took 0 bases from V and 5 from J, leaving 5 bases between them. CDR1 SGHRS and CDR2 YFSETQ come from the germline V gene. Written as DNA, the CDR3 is TGCGCCAGCAGCTTGGACACTTATGGCTACACCTTC. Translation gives CASSLDTYGYTF.

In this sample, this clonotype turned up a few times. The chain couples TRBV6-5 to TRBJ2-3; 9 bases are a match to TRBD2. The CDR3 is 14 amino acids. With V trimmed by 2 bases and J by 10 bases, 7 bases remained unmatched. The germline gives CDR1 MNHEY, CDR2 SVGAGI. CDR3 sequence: CASSYLPSGVAQYF. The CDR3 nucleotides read TGTGCCAGCAGTTACCTTCCTAGCGGGGTGGCGCAGTATTTT.

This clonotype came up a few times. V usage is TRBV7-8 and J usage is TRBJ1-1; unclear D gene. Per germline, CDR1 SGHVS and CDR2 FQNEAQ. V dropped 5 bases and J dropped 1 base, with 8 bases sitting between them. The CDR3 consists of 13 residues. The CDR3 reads CASSHHSNTEAFF. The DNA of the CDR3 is TGTGCCAGCAGCCACCACTCGAACACTGAAGCTTTCTTT.

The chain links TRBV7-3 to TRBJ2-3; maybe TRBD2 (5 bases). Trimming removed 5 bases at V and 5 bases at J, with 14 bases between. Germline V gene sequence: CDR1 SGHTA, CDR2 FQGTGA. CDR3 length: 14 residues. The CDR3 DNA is TGTGCCAGCAGCCCCGGACTGTCTGTAGATACGCAGTATTTT. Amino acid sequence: CASSPGLSVDTQYF.

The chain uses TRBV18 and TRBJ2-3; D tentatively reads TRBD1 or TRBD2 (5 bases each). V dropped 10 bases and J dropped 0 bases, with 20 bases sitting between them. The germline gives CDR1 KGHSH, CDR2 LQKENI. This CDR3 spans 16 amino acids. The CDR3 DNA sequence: TGTGCCACCCAATCGACCGGGGCCTCTAGCACAGATACGCAGTATTTT. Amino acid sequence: CATQSTGASSTDTQYF. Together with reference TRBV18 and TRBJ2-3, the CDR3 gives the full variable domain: NAGVMQNPRHLVRRRGQEARLRCSPMKGHSHVYWYRQLPEEGLKFMVYLQKENIIDESGMPKERFSAEFPKEGPSILRIQQVVRGDSAAYFCATQSTGASSTDTQYFGPGTRLTVL.

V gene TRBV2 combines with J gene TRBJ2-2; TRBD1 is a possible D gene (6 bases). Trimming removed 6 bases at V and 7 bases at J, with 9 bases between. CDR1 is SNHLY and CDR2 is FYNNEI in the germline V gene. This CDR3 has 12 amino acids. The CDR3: CASSTGFGELFF. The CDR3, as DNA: TGTGCCAGCAGCACAGGGTTCGGGGAGCTGTTTTTT.

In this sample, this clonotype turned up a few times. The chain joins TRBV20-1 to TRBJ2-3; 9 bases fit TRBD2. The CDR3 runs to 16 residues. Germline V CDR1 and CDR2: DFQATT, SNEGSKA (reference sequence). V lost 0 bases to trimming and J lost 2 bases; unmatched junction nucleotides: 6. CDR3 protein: CSARDLLAGATDTQYF. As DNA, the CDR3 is TGCAGTGCTAGAGATTTATTAGCGGGGGCCACAGATACGCAGTATTTT.

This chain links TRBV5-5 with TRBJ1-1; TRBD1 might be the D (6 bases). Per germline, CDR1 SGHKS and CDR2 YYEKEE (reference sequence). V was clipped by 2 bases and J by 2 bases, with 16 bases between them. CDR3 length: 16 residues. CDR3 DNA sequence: TGTGCCAGCAGCTTTGTGGGGTCCAGGGGCAACACTGAAGCTTTCTTT. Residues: CASSFVGSRGNTEAFF.

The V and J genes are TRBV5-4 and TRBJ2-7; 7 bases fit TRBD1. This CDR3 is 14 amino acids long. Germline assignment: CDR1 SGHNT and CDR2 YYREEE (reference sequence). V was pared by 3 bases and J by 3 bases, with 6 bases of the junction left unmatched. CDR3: CASSSGTAVYEQYF. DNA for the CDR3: TGTGCCAGCAGCTCCGGGACAGCAGTCTACGAGCAGTACTTC.

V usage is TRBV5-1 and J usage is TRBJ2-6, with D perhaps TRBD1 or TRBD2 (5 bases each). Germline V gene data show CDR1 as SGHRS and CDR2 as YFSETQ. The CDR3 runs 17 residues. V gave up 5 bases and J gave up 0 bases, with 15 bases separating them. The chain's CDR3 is CASRGDLKHSGANVLTF. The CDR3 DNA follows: TGCGCCAGCAGGGGGGACCTCAAGCACTCTGGGGCCAACGTCCTGACTTTC.

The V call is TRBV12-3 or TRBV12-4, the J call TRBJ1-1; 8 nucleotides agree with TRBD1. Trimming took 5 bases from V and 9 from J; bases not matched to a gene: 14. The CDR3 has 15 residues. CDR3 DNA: TGTGCCAGCAGTATGCAATCCGGGACAGGAAACAAAGCTTTCTTT. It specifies CASSMQSGTGNKAFF.